This T cell receptor (beta chain) comes out of a study of neoadjuvant nivolumab and ipilimumab in lung cancer. The CDR3 sequence is 15 residues long. CDR1 and CDR2 (germline): LNHDA, SQIVND (reference sequence). Trimming shortened V by 7 bases and J by 4 bases, and 19 bases separated the two germline ends. As for this clone: Antigen specificity is unknown.

Method: immunoSEQ multiplex PCR; TCRdb's copy keeps in-frame clones and lacks some. The sample lists about 4,000 clones; around 80% were seen once. General observations from the study: TCR sequencing covered a small number of samples.

The clonotype originates from an adult with non-small cell lung cancer. The starting material was peripheral blood, obtained after neoadjuvant nivolumab, alone or with ipilimumab, at or shortly before surgery. V and J are TRBV19 and TRBJ1-2; tentatively, D is TRBD1 (5 bases). Here the CDR3 reads CASTPRRAGSYGYTF. The CDR3 nucleotides are TGTGCCAGTACCCCGAGGAGGGCAGGGAGCTATGGCTACACCTTC.